The clone carrying this T cell receptor beta chain was seen a handful of times. Its antigen is unidentified. This entry is derived from a study of shared clonotypes between healthy human individuals. Whole-study results and caveats: The study's rarefaction showed incomplete sorted-subset sequencing despite large depth.

Into CD45RA+ naive and CD45RA-negative memory subsets, the CD4+ cells were split. Genomic DNA belonging to each subset was distributed in equal measure over several immunoSEQ plates. TCRdb keeps only in-frame clones here, not all; method: immunoSEQ multiplex PCR. The sample consists of some 360,000 clones, more than 60% of them appearing once. This TCR came from a man aged 25 to 40 in good health. The sample was memory CD4+ T cells sorted from blood. Noted subset: CD45RA-negative fraction.

CDR3 sequence: CASSSPGPQGHTDTQYF. The CDR3 DNA sequence: TGTGCCAGCAGTTCTCCGGGACCCCAGGGGCACACAGATACGCAGTATTTT. The J gene is TRBJ2-3, the V gene TRBV27; tentatively, D is TRBD1 (6 bases). Germline CDR1 and CDR2: MNHEY and SMNVEV (reference sequence). The V end was cut by 4 bases, the J end by 2 bases, with 19 bases between. This CDR3 spans 17 amino acids.